This T cell receptor beta chain was obtained from a study of CD8+ T cells in alopecia areata. Looking at the study overall: Treated patients' severity was scored by percentage of affected scalp area.

Germline V gene sequence: CDR1 SQVTM, CDR2 ANQGSEA. Unmatched junction bases numbered 6, after V lost 7 bases and J lost 8 bases. CDR3 size: 12 residues. Treatment defined: oral pan-JAK inhibitor, 5-10 mg twice daily. Extracted RNA was reverse transcribed, and the resulting cDNA served as sequencing template. Sequenced by immunoSEQ multiplex PCR; TCRdb stores in-frame clones only, minus some. The data hold a few hundred thousand clones, with 60% observed a single time. The rearrangement joins TRBV29-1 to TRBJ1-2, with 11 positions matching TRBD1. This specimen consisted of CD4+ T cells sorted from blood, obtained at week 52, from a patient treated with tofacitinib. The TCR comes from a human donor with alopecia areata. CDR3 sequence (DNA): TGCAGCGCGGACAGGGGGCAAAAAGGCTACACCTTC. Translated: CSADRGQKGYTF.